Listed here are 4 T cell receptor beta chains from one sample, sequenced in a study of blood T cell repertoires in COVID-19. Assay used: immunoSEQ multiplex PCR; TCRdb lists only in-frame clones, some missing. The profile covers some 360,000 clones, with approximately 89% appearing a single time and around 4% taken by the ten largest. Sequenced material: peripheral blood. The receptors shown here come from a woman aged 60-75 years with COVID-19, enrolled during active disease.

The J gene is TRBJ1-4, the V gene TRBV19; D call uncertain. Germline V lookup: CDR1 LNHDA, CDR2 SQIVND (reference sequence). V was trimmed by 10 bases and J by 7 bases, leaving 16 bases between them. The CDR3 has 13 amino acids. The CDR3 DNA is TGTGCCACCCAGGTCGGGGTCACTGAAAAACTGTTTTTT. The encoded protein is CATQVGVTEKLFF.

The V call is TRBV7-2, the J call TRBJ2-3; a possible D gene is TRBD2 (7 bases). Germline V gene data show CDR1 as SGHTA and CDR2 as FQGNSA. V shed 1 base and J shed 4 bases, with 12 bases lying between them. The length of the CDR3 is 15 residues. The CDR3: CASSLEGGASDTQYF. The CDR3 DNA reads TGTGCCAGCAGCTTAGAAGGGGGGGCCTCAGATACGCAGTATTTT.

The CDR3 is CSASRASGGVYNEQFF. The CDR3 DNA sequence: TGCAGTGCTAGTAGGGCTAGCGGGGGGGTATACAATGAGCAGTTCTTC. This chain joins TRBV20-1 and TRBJ2-1; 12 nucleotides agree with TRBD2. Germline-derived CDR1 and CDR2 are DFQATT and SNEGSKA (reference sequence). V shed 3 bases and J 4 bases; nucleotides not matched to a gene: 7. The CDR3 has 16 amino acids.

The chain joins TRBV10-3 to TRBJ1-3; the D is unclear. This CDR3 is 14 amino acids long. Germline assignment: CDR1 ENHRY and CDR2 SYGVKD. The germline V and J ends were trimmed by 8 bases and 0 bases, with 11 bases remaining between them. The CDR3 loop reads CAIFGPDSGNTIYF. CDR3 nucleotides: TGTGCCATCTTTGGGCCAGACTCTGGAAACACCATATATTTT.